Listed below are T cell receptor beta chains from one sample, sequenced in a study of vaccination effects on CD4 cells after COVID-19. The table came from immunoSEQ multiplex PCR; TCRdb's copy has only in-frame clones and leaves some out. The sample carries fewer than 75,000 clones, about four fifths recorded once. These TCRs are of unknown antigen specificity. The specimen was CD4+ T cells from PBMCs cultured without peptide, collected after COVID-19 vaccination. The receptors were gathered from a human donor who received a COVID-19 vaccine. The CDR3 runs from the conserved cysteine through the conserved F or W. D genes are given only for firm matches. Not all rows give a size; the values are once, few, many and, for expanded clones, a class.

J: TRBJ2-1; size: -; V: TRBV5-1; D: -; DNA: TGCGCCAGCAGCTTAGGGGCACCCTACAATGAGCAGTTCTTC; CDR3: CASSLGAPYNEQFF
J: TRBJ2-5; size: once; V: TRBV5-5; D: TRBD2; DNA: TGTGCCAGCAGCTTGGAGGGAGGGCCGGAGACCCAGTACTTC; CDR3: CASSLEGGPETQYF
J: TRBJ1-6; size: few; V: TRBV5-1; D: TRBD1; DNA: TGCGCCAGCAGCGAGACAGGGTCCCTACGCGGCTCACCCCTCCACTTT; CDR3: CASSETGSLRGSPLHF
J: TRBJ2-1; size: -; V: TRBV3-1/TRBV3-2; D: TRBD2; DNA: TGTGCCAGCAGCTCCGGACTAGCGGGAGGACCATACAATGAGCAGTTCTTC; CDR3: CASSSGLAGGPYNEQFF
J: TRBJ1-2; size: -; V: TRBV7-2; D: -; DNA: TGTGCCAGCAGCTCTCAGGAGGCGACTGGCTACACCTTC; CDR3: CASSSQEATGYTF
J: TRBJ2-7; size: -; V: TRBV4-1; D: -; DNA: TGCGCCAGCAGCCAAAGCCCAGGTATCTACGAGCAGTACTTC; CDR3: CASSQSPGIYEQYF
J: TRBJ1-4; size: few; V: TRBV5-3; D: -; DNA: TGTGCCAGAACTAATCAAGGCAGGAGCTCGGAAAAACTGTTTTTT; CDR3: CARTNQGRSSEKLFF
J: TRBJ2-3; size: -; V: TRBV5-4; D: TRBD2; DNA: TGTGCCAGCAGCTTTACTAGCGGGTATAGCACAGATACGCAGTATTTT; CDR3: CASSFTSGYSTDTQYF
J: TRBJ2-7; size: -; V: TRBV5-6; D: -; DNA: TGTGCCAGCAACCCGGGACCAGTGCACGAGCAGTACTTC; CDR3: CASNPGPVHEQYF
J: TRBJ2-6; size: -; V: TRBV18; D: -; DNA: TGTGCCAGCTCACCTCTAGTCTTGGACAGCCTCTCTGGGGCCAACGTCCTGACTTTC; CDR3: CASSPLVLDSLSGANVLTF
J: TRBJ2-5; size: -; V: TRBV5-1; D: -; DNA: TGCGCCAGCAGCTTGGAGGAGACCCAGTACTTC; CDR3: CASSLEETQYF
J: TRBJ2-1; size: -; V: TRBV5-1; D: -; DNA: TGCGCCAGCAGCAGGAGGGGGACATCGAATGAGCAGTTCTTC; CDR3: CASSRRGTSNEQFF
J: TRBJ2-1; size: -; V: TRBV5-1; D: -; DNA: TGCGCCAGCAGCTACCCTAGCGTCTACAATGAGCAGTTCTTC; CDR3: CASSYPSVYNEQFF
J: TRBJ1-2; size: -; V: TRBV5-1; D: -; DNA: TGCGCCAGCAGCTTGGATCAGGGGCAAGACTATGGCTACACCTTC; CDR3: CASSLDQGQDYGYTF
J: TRBJ1-6; size: -; V: TRBV28; D: TRBD1; DNA: TGTGCCAGCAGTAGGGTTGGGGACAGAAATTCACCCCTCCACTTT; CDR3: CASSRVGDRNSPLHF
J: TRBJ1-1; size: -; V: TRBV12-3/TRBV12-4; D: -; DNA: TGTGCCAGCAGTTTAGATAGGAGGGGGGAAGCTTTCTTT; CDR3: CASSLDRRGEAFF
J: TRBJ2-5; size: -; V: TRBV18; D: TRBD1; DNA: TGTGCCAGCTCGATGACAGGGCAAGAGACCCAGTACTTC; CDR3: CASSMTGQETQYF
J: TRBJ2-7; size: -; V: TRBV2; D: TRBD2; DNA: TGTGCCAGCAGGGGACTAGCGGGGGCCTCAGGGAACGAGCAGTACTTC; CDR3: CASRGLAGASGNEQYF
J: TRBJ2-7; size: -; V: TRBV6-5; D: TRBD2; DNA: TGTGCCAGCCTCGGGGGGGTTCACTACTACGAGCAGTACTTC; CDR3: CASLGGVHYYEQYF
J: TRBJ2-2; size: -; V: TRBV6-5; D: -; DNA: TGTGCCAGCAGTTCCTCGGACAAATACACCGGGGAGCTGTTTTTT; CDR3: CASSSSDKYTGELFF
J: TRBJ1-3; size: -; V: TRBV28; D: -; DNA: TGTGCCAGCAGTTTGGACGTAGGAAACACCATATATTTT; CDR3: CASSLDVGNTIYF
J: TRBJ1-1; size: -; V: TRBV9; D: -; DNA: TGTGCCAGCAGCGCCACCGCTGGGACAACCACTGAAGCTTTCTTT; CDR3: CASSATAGTTTEAFF
J: TRBJ2-6; size: -; V: TRBV24-1; D: -; DNA: TGTGCCACCAGTGACGGAGATAACTCTGGGGCCAACGTCCTGACTTTC; CDR3: CATSDGDNSGANVLTF
J: TRBJ1-1; size: -; V: TRBV24-1; D: -; DNA: TGTGCCACCAGGGGGGACGTCCCTGAAGCTTTCTTT; CDR3: CATRGDVPEAFF
J: TRBJ2-3; size: -; V: TRBV3-1/TRBV3-2; D: -; DNA: TGTGCCAGCAGCCAAGGGTGGAAGGGCACAGATACGCAGTATTTT; CDR3: CASSQGWKGTDTQYF
J: TRBJ1-2; size: -; V: TRBV30; D: -; DNA: TGTGCCTGGAGTCGGCTATCCGGACGGAGGGGCTATGGCTACACCTTC; CDR3: CAWSRLSGRRGYGYTF
J: TRBJ1-2; size: -; V: TRBV27; D: -; DNA: TGTGCCAGCAGTGGGGGGCGATACTATGGCTACACCTTC; CDR3: CASSGGRYYGYTF
J: TRBJ1-1; size: -; V: TRBV3-1/TRBV3-2; D: -; DNA: TGTGCCAGCAGCCATTCAGGGTTGATGAACACTGAAGCTTTCTTT; CDR3: CASSHSGLMNTEAFF
J: TRBJ2-3; size: -; V: TRBV2; D: -; DNA: TGTGCCAGCAGAGAGGGGATTAGAGGAGATACGCAGTATTTT; CDR3: CASREGIRGDTQYF
J: TRBJ1-1; size: few; V: TRBV19; D: -; DNA: TGTGCCAGTAGTATAAGAAGGACGACTGAAGCTTTCTTT; CDR3: CASSIRRTTEAFF
J: TRBJ1-2; size: few; V: TRBV12-3/TRBV12-4; D: -; DNA: TGTGCCAGCAGTTTAAGGGCAGGCTATGGCTACACCTTC; CDR3: CASSLRAGYGYTF
J: TRBJ1-2; size: -; V: TRBV29-1; D: -; DNA: TGCAGCGGACAGACCCTACTGCAGGGCTACACCTTC; CDR3: CSGQTLLQGYTF
J: TRBJ1-2; size: -; V: TRBV27; D: -; DNA: TGTGCCAGCAGTTTTCGGGGGGGATCATATGGCTACACCTTC; CDR3: CASSFRGGSYGYTF
J: TRBJ1-3; size: medium-sized; V: TRBV11-3; D: -; DNA: TGTGCCAGCAGCCGGGACAACTCTGGAAACACCATATATTTT; CDR3: CASSRDNSGNTIYF
J: TRBJ1-1; size: -; V: TRBV6-2/TRBV6-3; D: TRBD1; DNA: TGTGCCAGCAGCCGTCTGCTGGTAGGGGGCGCTGAGAACACTGAAGCTTTCTTT; CDR3: CASSRLLVGGAENTEAFF
J: TRBJ2-1; size: few; V: TRBV2; D: TRBD1; DNA: TGTGCCAGCGGACAGGTCTACAATGAGCAGTTCTTC; CDR3: CASGQVYNEQFF
J: TRBJ1-5; size: once; V: TRBV6-6; D: -; DNA: TGTGCCAGCAGTTACGAGTCCTGGACTAATCAGCCCCAGCATTTT; CDR3: CASSYESWTNQPQHF